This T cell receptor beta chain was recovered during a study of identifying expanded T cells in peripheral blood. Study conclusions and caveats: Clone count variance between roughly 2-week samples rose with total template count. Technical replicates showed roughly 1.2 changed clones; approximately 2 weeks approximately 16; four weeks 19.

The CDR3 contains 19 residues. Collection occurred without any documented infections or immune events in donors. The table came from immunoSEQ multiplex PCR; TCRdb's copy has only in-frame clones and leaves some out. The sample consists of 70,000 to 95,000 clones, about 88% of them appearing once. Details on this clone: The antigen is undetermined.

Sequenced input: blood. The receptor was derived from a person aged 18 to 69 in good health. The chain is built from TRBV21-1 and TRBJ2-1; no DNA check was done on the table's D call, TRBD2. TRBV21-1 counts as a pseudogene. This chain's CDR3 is CASSKVREGLAGVNNEQFF. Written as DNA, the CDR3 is TGTGCCAGCAGCAAAGTAAGGGAAGGACTAGCGGGAGTGAACAATGAGCAGTTCTTC.